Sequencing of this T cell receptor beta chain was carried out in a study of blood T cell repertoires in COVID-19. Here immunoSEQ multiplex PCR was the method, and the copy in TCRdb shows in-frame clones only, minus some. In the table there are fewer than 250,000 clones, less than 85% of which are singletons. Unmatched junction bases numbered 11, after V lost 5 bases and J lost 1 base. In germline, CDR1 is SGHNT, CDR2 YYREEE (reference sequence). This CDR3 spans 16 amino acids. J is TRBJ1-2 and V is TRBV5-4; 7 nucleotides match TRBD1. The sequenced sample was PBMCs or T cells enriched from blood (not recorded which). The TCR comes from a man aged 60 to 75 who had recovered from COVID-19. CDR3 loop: CASRPGQGEINYGYTF. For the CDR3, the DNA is TGTGCCAGCAGGCCAGGGCAGGGGGAGATTAACTATGGCTACACCTTC.